This passage covers 6 T cell receptor beta chains from one sample sequenced in a study of blood T cell repertoires in COVID-19 (dated by TCRdb to the early 2020s). Library creation used the immunoSEQ multiplex PCR assay. This immuneACCESS table, as held by TCRdb, lists in-frame sequences with V and J called but not all clones. Of the missing ones, under half trace to an unresolved V gene in checked studies; the others have no known cause. The sample table holds around 130,000 clones, of which about 82% were seen once. Approximately 16% of the sample rests with the top ten. The sequenced material came from peripheral blood. These TCRs come from a man in his sixties with active or convalescent COVID-19.

The chain uses TRBV15 and TRBJ2-7; no definite D call. The CDR3 is 16 residues long. Trimming cost V 1 base and J 2 bases, with 15 bases left between them. CDR1 and CDR2 (germline): LNHNV, YYDKDF (reference sequence). CDR3 protein: CATSRGRNRAAYEQYF. Written as DNA, the CDR3 is TGTGCCACCAGCAGAGGGCGAAACAGAGCAGCCTACGAGCAGTACTTC.

CDR3 sequence reads: CASSKNDSGGLGGYNEQFF. CDR3 in DNA: TGTGCCAGCAGCAAAAATGACTCAGGGGGCCTGGGAGGTTACAATGAGCAGTTCTTC. This chain uses TRBV21-1 with TRBJ2-1; TRBD1 is the table's D call, not checked against the DNA. TRBV21-1 is recorded as a pseudogene. The CDR3 is 19 amino acids.

The rearrangement joins TRBV19 to TRBJ1-3, with D uncertain. The CDR3 has 12 amino acids. CDR1 and CDR2 (germline): LNHDA, SQIVND (reference sequence). V was trimmed by 10 bases and J by 4 bases, leaving 11 bases between them. As DNA, the CDR3 is TGTGCCACAAGCCCCCGAGGAAACACCATATATTTT. It encodes CATSPRGNTIYF. The full variable domain, in which reference TRBV19 and TRBJ1-3 provide the parts outside the CDR3, is DGGITQSPKYLFRKEGQNVTLSCEQNLNHDAMYWYRQDPGQGLRLIYYSQIVNDFQKGDIAEGYSVSREKKESFPLTVTSAQKNPTAFYLCATSPRGNTIYFGEGSWLTVV.

This rearrangement joins TRBV9 to TRBJ2-1; perhaps TRBD2 as D (6 bases). The CDR3 has 17 amino acids. In germline, CDR1 is SGDLS, CDR2 YYNGEE. Trimming removed 2 bases from V and 5 bases from J, with 20 bases in between. The CDR3 sequence is CASSVPRASAGDNEQFF. The CDR3 DNA is TGTGCCAGCAGCGTCCCCAGGGCTAGCGCTGGAGACAATGAGCAGTTCTTC.

This chain joins TRBV30 and TRBJ1-2, with 7 bases that match TRBD1. Germline assignment: CDR1 GTSNPN and CDR2 SVGIG (reference sequence). The CDR3 runs to 13 residues. J gave up 5 bases and V 0 bases, and 3 bases lay outside the gene matches. CDR3 protein: CAWSVDRAYGYTF. In DNA, the CDR3 is TGTGCCTGGAGTGTAGACAGGGCTTATGGCTACACCTTC.

The rearrangement joins TRBV19 to TRBJ2-7; 9 bases map to TRBD1. V gave up 4 bases and J gave up 0 bases; unmatched junction bases: 7. The CDR3 is 16 residues long. Per the germline V gene, CDR1 is LNHDA and CDR2 is SQIVND (reference sequence). The CDR3 protein is CASSTPWTGVSYEQYF. The CDR3 nucleotides are TGTGCCAGTAGTACCCCATGGACAGGGGTCTCCTACGAGCAGTACTTC.